The sequence of this T cell receptor (beta chain) was determined in a study of patients and donors after allogeneic stem cell transplantation. TCRdb ran MiXCR on the RT-PCR reads and lists one entry per CDR3 protein. Of about 23,000 distinct CDR3 sequences detected, about 28% appear once; the ten largest clones hold approximately 48%. This TCR came from a human donor who was either an allogeneic HSCT recipient or a stem cell or donor lymphocyte infusion donor (not recorded which). It is not recorded whose cells these are; they may come from a transplant donor. Sequencing was carried out using blood, either unsorted or a sorted T cell fraction (not recorded which).

CDR3 residues: CATSDWTDEAFF. The CDR3 region has the DNA TGTGCCACCAGTGACTGGACAGACGAAGCTTTCTTT. The J gene is TRBJ1-1, the V gene TRBV24-1; D might be TRBD1 (6 bases). Trimming cost V 4 bases and J 8 bases, with 10 bases left between them. The CDR3 has 12 amino acids. The germline V gene encodes CDR1 KGHDR and CDR2 SFDVKD.